Below are 30 T cell receptor beta chains sequenced from a single sample in a study of cytomegalovirus exposure and HLA in healthy donors. Use of 60 Vbeta and 13 Jbeta primers characterized the PCR. TCRdb keeps only in-frame clones here, not all; method: immunoSEQ multiplex PCR. The sample includes about 90,000 clones, roughly 63% of them seen just once. Sequencing was performed on PBMCs. The receptors here all came from a woman aged 50 to 65 in good health and CMV-seropositive.

This chain joins TRBV5-1 and TRBJ1-3; TRBD1 matches at 9 bases. The CDR3 loop spans 16 amino acids. V dropped 0 bases and J dropped 1; count of bases not matched to a gene: 2. The V gene's germline CDR1 is SGHRS and CDR2 YFSETQ. The CDR3 DNA reads TGCGCCAGCAGCTTGGTGGGGACAGGGTCTGGAAACACCATATATTTT. Protein sequence: CASSLVGTGSGNTIYF.

J is TRBJ2-7 and V is TRBV5-4; the D gene is possibly TRBD1 (6 bases). With 4 bases removed from V and 4 bases from J, the gap between germline ends came to 12 bases. The CDR3 loop spans 13 amino acids. CDR1 SGHNT and CDR2 YYREEE come from the germline V gene (reference sequence). The CDR3 region has the DNA TGTGCCAGCAGCCCCTTCCAGGGGTACGAGCAGTACTTC. Translating gives CASSPFQGYEQYF.

The chain carries TRBV11-2 and TRBJ2-1, with D tentatively TRBD2 (7 bases). V lost 3 bases to trimming and J lost 5 bases, with 14 bases between them. This CDR3 has 15 amino acids. Germline V gene data show CDR1 as SGHAT and CDR2 as FQNNGV. The CDR3 nucleotides read TGTGCCAGCAGCTTTGGAAAAGGGGGGGACAATGAGCAGTTCTTC. Translation: CASSFGKGGDNEQFF.

V and J are TRBV5-4 and TRBJ2-5, with D perhaps TRBD2 (7 bases). Looked up from germline, CDR1 is SGHNT and CDR2 is YYREEE (reference sequence). The CDR3 consists of 15 residues. V lost 2 bases to trimming and J lost 0 bases, with 11 bases between them. CDR3 nucleotides: TGTGCCAGCAGCTTCGGGGGGCCAAACCAAGAGACCCAGTACTTC. Residues: CASSFGGPNQETQYF.

The V and J genes are TRBV21-1 and TRBJ2-4; the DNA was not used to check the table's D call, TRBD2. TRBV21-1 is designated a pseudogene. The CDR3 covers 17 residues. CDR3 protein: CASSPRRGARSKNIQYF. CDR3 in DNA: TGTGCCAGCAGCCCAAGGCGGGGGGCGCGATCCAAAAACATTCAGTACTTC.

The J gene is TRBJ2-7, the V gene TRBV27; TRBD2 might be the D (6 bases). Germline CDR1 is MNHEY and CDR2 is SMNVEV (reference sequence). Between the trimmed V and J ends, which lost 6 bases and 2 bases, there was a span of 17 bases. The CDR3 extends over 15 amino acids. The CDR3 region is CASSTSTSPPYEQYF. The CDR3 bases are TGTGCCAGCAGCACCAGTACTAGCCCCCCCTACGAGCAGTACTTC.

In this sample, this clone turned up a few times. The chain carries TRBV5-1 and TRBJ1-1, with D uncertain. The CDR3 spans 14 residues. Germline V gene data show CDR1 as SGHRS and CDR2 as YFSETQ. Deletions cut 1 base from V and 1 base from J, with 8 bases between. The CDR3 region is CASSLSSGNTEAFF. In DNA, the CDR3 is TGCGCCAGCAGCTTGTCCTCGGGGAACACTGAAGCTTTCTTT.

This chain connects TRBV28 to TRBJ1-1; D is possibly TRBD1 (6 bases). The germline V gene encodes CDR1 MDHEN and CDR2 SYDVKM. This CDR3 spans 14 amino acids. Trimming shortened V by 6 bases and J by 1 base, and 12 bases separated the two germline ends. CDR3: CASSQRTANTEAFF. Written as DNA, the CDR3 is TGTGCCAGCAGCCAAAGGACAGCGAACACTGAAGCTTTCTTT.

The chain uses TRBV6-1 and TRBJ2-7, with 7 bases identical to TRBD2. V shed 11 bases, J shed 2 bases, and the junction held 12 bases outside the gene matches. Looked up from germline, CDR1 is MNHNS and CDR2 is SASEGT. This CDR3 has 14 residues. CDR3 bases: TGTGCCGGGGGGGTATCGCCGATGGCCTACGAGCAGTACTTC. Amino acids: CAGGVSPMAYEQYF.

The rearrangement links TRBV9 to TRBJ2-3; a weak D match, TRBD1 (7 bases). V lost 0 bases to trimming and J lost 4 bases, with 18 bases between them. CDR3 length: 17 amino acids. Germline values: CDR1 SGDLS, CDR2 YYNGEE. The CDR3 bases are TGTGCCAGCAGCGTAGAGGCAGGGGGGTACAACCCAGATACGCAGTATTTT. As protein: CASSVEAGGYNPDTQYF.

The V gene is TRBV30, the J gene TRBJ2-1, with D possibly being TRBD2 (6 bases). Per germline, CDR1 GTSNPN and CDR2 SVGIG (reference sequence). V lost 4 bases to trimming and J lost 4 bases, with 11 bases between them. The CDR3 is made up of 13 amino acids. The DNA for the CDR3 is TGTGCCTGGATGGGGGGACCGTACAATGAGCAGTTCTTC. Its protein is CAWMGGPYNEQFF.

The rearrangement uses TRBV2 and TRBJ2-5; 9 positions match TRBD2. The DNA matches TRBJ2-7 better at its end, which makes the J call doubtful. The length of the CDR3 is 11 residues. From germline, CDR1 is SNHLY and CDR2 FYNNEI. The CDR3 DNA follows: TGTGCCAGCAGACTAGCGGGCGAGCAGTACTTC. Amino acid sequence: CASRLAGEQYF.

J is TRBJ1-1 and V is TRBV4-1; perhaps TRBD1 as D (5 bases). CDR1 is MGHRA, CDR2 YSYEKL, per germline. Trimming pared 0 bases from V and 5 bases from J, leaving 7 bases between. The CDR3 spans 13 residues. DNA for the CDR3: TGCGCCAGCAGCCAAGATCGGGGGACTGAAGCTTTCTTT. Protein product: CASSQDRGTEAFF.

V is TRBV11-2 and J is TRBJ2-3, with D possibly being TRBD2 (5 bases). Germline V gene sequence: CDR1 SGHAT, CDR2 FQNNGV. The V and J ends lost 2 bases and 1 base respectively, with 10 bases between them. The length of the CDR3 is 15 residues. The CDR3 DNA reads TGTGCCAGCAGCTTACCATACGGGGGCACAGATACGCAGTATTTT. This gives the protein CASSLPYGGTDTQYF.

This chain connects TRBV7-2 to TRBJ2-7; D might be TRBD1 (6 bases). Trimming stripped 5 bases from V and 0 bases from J, with 20 bases between. The germline gives CDR1 SGHTA, CDR2 FQGNSA. The CDR3 sequence is 17 residues long. The CDR3 region has the DNA TGTGCCAGCAGCCACATCCGTGGGCAGGGGCCCTCCTACGAGCAGTACTTC. Its translation: CASSHIRGQGPSYEQYF.

Here the CDR3 reads CASSADSGANVLTF. The DNA for the CDR3 is TGTGCCAGCAGTGCAGATTCTGGGGCCAACGTCCTGACTTTC. The V gene is TRBV2, the J gene TRBJ2-6, with D uncertain. This CDR3 has 14 amino acids. Looked up from germline, CDR1 is SNHLY and CDR2 is FYNNEI. The ends were cut back, 4 bases at V and 1 base at J, with 5 bases in the middle.

The chain employs TRBV7-2 and TRBJ2-2; D uncertain. CDR3 length equals 14 residues. Trimming stripped 2 bases from V and 7 bases from J, with 11 bases between. CDR1 and CDR2 from the germline V gene are SGHTA and FQGNSA. CDR3 residues: CASSLLQSSGELFF. The CDR3 bases are TGTGCCAGCAGCTTATTACAGAGCAGCGGGGAGCTGTTTTTT.

This clone has a handful of counts. The V and J genes are TRBV19 and TRBJ1-2, with 8 bases that match TRBD1. Unmatched junction bases numbered 7, after V lost 6 bases and J lost 4 bases. The germline V gene encodes CDR1 LNHDA and CDR2 SQIVND (reference sequence). CDR3 size: 14 residues. The CDR3 DNA sequence: TGTGCCAGTAGCACCAGGGACAGGAGCTATGGCTACACCTTC. Translation gives CASSTRDRSYGYTF.

This clone has more than one count but fewer than ten. The rearrangement joins TRBV5-1 to TRBJ2-3, with TRBD1 matching over 7 bases. This CDR3 region has 15 residues. J gave up 6 bases and V 0 bases, and 7 bases lay outside the gene matches. The germline V gene has CDR1 SGHRS and CDR2 YFSETQ. The CDR3 bases are TGCGCCAGCAGCTTGGCAGCAGGGGGTCTTGATACGCAGTATTTT. Its translation is CASSLAAGGLDTQYF. Based on the CDR3 plus reference TRBV5-1 and TRBJ2-3, the full variable domain is KAGVTQTPRYLIKTRGQQVTLSCSPISGHRSVSWYQQTPGQGLQFLFEYFSETQRNKGNFPGRFSGRQFSNSRSEMNVSTLELGDSALYLCASSLAAGGLDTQYFGPGTRLTVL.

This chain links TRBV4-2 with TRBJ2-1; TRBD1 is a possible D gene (6 bases). The V gene lost 1 base and the J gene lost 6 bases, with 7 bases spanning the gap. The germline gives CDR1 LGHNA, CDR2 YNFKEQ. This CDR3 is 13 amino acids long. The CDR3 is CASSQGGPNEQFF. CDR3 bases: TGTGCCAGCAGCCAAGGGGGGCCCAATGAGCAGTTCTTC.

The chain combines TRBV10-3 with TRBJ2-4; no clear D. Germline V CDR1 and CDR2: ENHRY, SYGVKD. CDR3 length equals 15 residues. Trimming left V 3 bases short and J 7 bases short, with 16 bases between. Here the CDR3 DNA reads TGTGCCATCAGTGATTCGGCAGGATCAATTAACATTCAGTACTTC. Translated, it gives CAISDSAGSINIQYF.

This clone came up a few times. The V gene is TRBV7-6, the J gene TRBJ2-5, with 10 positions matching TRBD2. The V gene end was trimmed by 3 bases and the J gene end by 6 bases; junction bases not matched to a gene: 4. CDR1 SGHVS and CDR2 FNYEAQ come from the germline V gene. CDR3 length: 14 residues. CDR3 region: CASSLGLAHKTQYF. In DNA, the CDR3 is TGTGCCAGCAGCTTGGGACTAGCGCATAAGACCCAGTACTTC.

The V call is TRBV7-3, the J call TRBJ2-1; 10 bases are a match to TRBD2. V shed 5 bases, J shed 8 bases, and the junction held 9 bases outside the gene matches. This CDR3 contains 15 residues. Germline loops: CDR1 SGHTA, CDR2 FQGTGA. The CDR3 coding sequence is TGTGCCAGCAGCCCCCAGCGGGGGGGGGTCGATGAGCAGTTCTTC. It specifies CASSPQRGGVDEQFF.

The genes are TRBV5-1 and TRBJ2-5, with 7 bases fitting TRBD1. The CDR3 consists of 14 residues. Germline CDR1 reads SGHRS; CDR2 reads YFSETQ. The trim removed 5 bases at V and 3 bases at J, leaving 7 bases unmatched. Written as DNA, the CDR3 is TGCGCCAGCAGTCGACAGGGCCCCGAAGAGACCCAGTACTTC. Translation gives CASSRQGPEETQYF.

The CDR3 region is CASSPTGTYEQYF. Written as DNA, the CDR3 is TGTGCCAGTAGCCCGACAGGGACCTACGAGCAGTACTTC. The V gene is TRBV19, the J gene TRBJ2-7; 7 bases map to TRBD1. V gave up 6 bases and J gave up 2 bases; unmatched junction bases: 4. There are 13 residues in the CDR3. The germline V gene has CDR1 LNHDA and CDR2 SQIVND (reference sequence). The variable domain in full, with the rest retrieved from reference TRBV19 and TRBJ2-7, is DGGITQSPKYLFRKEGQNVTLSCEQNLNHDAMYWYRQDPGQGLRLIYYSQIVNDFQKGDIAEGYSVSREKKESFPLTVTSAQKNPTAFYLCASSPTGTYEQYFGPGTRLTVT.

The chain uses TRBV28 and TRBJ1-2; the D is unclear. The V and J ends lost 5 bases and 7 bases respectively, with 14 bases between them. The germline V gene has CDR1 MDHEN and CDR2 SYDVKM. This CDR3 spans 13 amino acids. As DNA, the CDR3 is TGTGCCAGCAGTAGTAGGTCCCCTAGTGGCTACACCTTC. As protein: CASSSRSPSGYTF.

In its sample, this clone was seen a few times. The V call is TRBV4-3, the J call TRBJ2-5; 10 bases map to TRBD2. The V gene end was trimmed by 0 bases and the J gene end by 0 bases; junction bases not matched to a gene: 13. This CDR3 spans 20 amino acids. The V gene's germline CDR1 is LGHNA and CDR2 YSLEER. The CDR3 sequence: CASSQDRTLAGVAYQETQYF. The DNA of the CDR3 is TGCGCCAGCAGCCAAGACCGGACTCTAGCGGGGGTAGCGTACCAAGAGACCCAGTACTTC.

This clone was seen a handful of times. The rearrangement joins TRBV28 to TRBJ2-1; D not resolved. This CDR3 contains 13 residues. V was shortened by 6 bases and J by 3 bases, with 9 bases between the two germline ends. Germline CDR1 is MDHEN and CDR2 is SYDVKM. CDR3 sequence: CASSLGYYNEQFF. In DNA, the CDR3 is TGTGCCAGCAGCCTCGGGTACTACAATGAGCAGTTCTTC. The variable domain in full, with the rest retrieved from reference TRBV28 and TRBJ2-1, is DVKVTQSSRYLVKRTGEKVFLECVQDMDHENMFWYRQDPGLGLRLIYFSYDVKMKEKGDIPEGYSVSREKKERFSLILESASTNQTSMYLCASSLGYYNEQFFGPGTRLTVL.

The J gene is TRBJ1-5, the V gene TRBV28; D unclear. Deletions cut 3 bases from V and 1 base from J, with 13 bases between. Germline values: CDR1 MDHEN, CDR2 SYDVKM. The CDR3 has 16 amino acids. CDR3 protein: CASSLWEGGSNQPQHF. The CDR3, as DNA: TGTGCCAGCAGTTTGTGGGAGGGTGGGAGCAATCAGCCCCAGCATTTT. The whole variable domain, filled in from reference TRBV28 and TRBJ1-5, reads DVKVTQSSRYLVKRTGEKVFLECVQDMDHENMFWYRQDPGLGLRLIYFSYDVKMKEKGDIPEGYSVSREKKERFSLILESASTNQTSMYLCASSLWEGGSNQPQHFGDGTRLSIL.

This clone was observed a handful of times. The chain links TRBV5-4 to TRBJ1-3; a weak D match, TRBD1 (6 bases). Trimming shortened V by 0 bases and J by 2 bases, and 9 bases separated the two germline ends. This CDR3 comprises 15 residues. The germline gives CDR1 SGHNT, CDR2 YYREEE (reference sequence). The DNA of the CDR3 is TGTGCCAGCAGCTTGGGGGGGCTCGCTGGAAACACCATATATTTT. This codes for CASSLGGLAGNTIYF.